This T cell receptor (beta chain) was observed in a study of post-analysis software for immune sequencing data. Study-wide points: Relative to controls, patients with multiple sclerosis showed significantly lower normalized Chao1 diversity. Five TRBV segments appeared more often in patients than in controls, and TRBV5-6, TRBV5-1 and TRBV20-1 were among these.

With V trimmed by 4 bases and J by 3 bases, 10 bases remained unmatched. Germline loops: CDR1 SNHLY, CDR2 FYNNEI. The CDR3 is 16 residues long. TCR beta libraries were prepared from cDNA with unique molecular identifiers. With roughly 1 to 10 million T cells as the source, hundreds of thousands of cDNA molecules resulted. TCRdb processed the PCR reads anew with MiXCR; each CDR3 protein has one entry. The top ten hold about 0.5% of the sample, which has hundreds of thousands of distinct CDR3 sequences, 25% to 30% seen once. A note on this clonotype: Its antigen is unknown.

The source material was blood. The chain couples TRBV2 to TRBJ2-3; 7 bases align to TRBD1. This TCR was recovered from a girl aged 10 to 17 with multiple sclerosis. CDR3 in amino acids: CASSVVLPTGTDTQYF. For the CDR3, the DNA is TGTGCCAGCAGTGTGGTCCTTCCGACAGGGACAGATACGCAGTATTTT.